Following are 11 T cell receptor beta chains from one sample sequenced in a study of patients and donors after allogeneic stem cell transplantation. TCRdb redid the calling of the RT-PCR reads with MiXCR, one entry per CDR3 protein. The top ten clones hold roughly 6% of a sample with some 880,000 distinct CDR3 sequences, roughly 18% of them seen once. The sample consisted of blood, either unsorted or a sorted T cell fraction (not recorded which). Receptors originate from a human donor who was either an allogeneic HSCT recipient or a stem cell or donor lymphocyte infusion donor (not recorded which). It is not recorded whose cells these are; they may come from a transplant donor.

This clonotype showed up many times. The V gene is TRBV4-2, the J gene TRBJ2-1; D may be TRBD2 (7 bases). Per the germline V gene, CDR1 is LGHNA and CDR2 is YNFKEQ. With 0 bases removed from V and 10 bases from J, the gap between germline ends came to 16 bases. CDR3 length: 15 residues. CDR3: CASSQDLSGGLEQFF. As DNA, the CDR3 is TGTGCCAGCAGCCAAGATCTGTCCGGGGGGCTAGAGCAGTTCTTC.

This clonotype was detected a few times. The gene calls are TRBV5-1 and TRBJ2-2; D might be TRBD2 (5 bases). The germline V gene encodes CDR1 SGHRS and CDR2 YFSETQ. This CDR3 has 16 residues. With 4 bases removed from V and 0 bases from J, the gap between germline ends came to 13 bases. The CDR3 sequence is CASSDRTGSNTGELFF. CDR3 nucleotides: TGCGCCAGCAGCGATCGAACGGGATCGAACACCGGGGAGCTGTTTTTT.

The chain carries TRBV5-1 and TRBJ1-3; TRBD1 might be the D (5 bases). The CDR3 is 15 residues long. The germline V gene has CDR1 SGHRS and CDR2 YFSETQ. V shed 3 bases and J shed 0 bases, with 10 bases lying between them. The CDR3 protein is CASSWGRDSGNTIYF. DNA for the CDR3: TGCGCCAGCAGCTGGGGACGGGACTCTGGAAACACCATATATTTT.

In its sample, this clonotype was seen a few times. The V gene is TRBV4-3, the J gene TRBJ2-7; 9 bases line up with TRBD2. V shed 1 base, J shed 3 bases, and the junction held 7 bases outside the gene matches. In germline, CDR1 is LGHNA, CDR2 YSLEER. The CDR3 is 16 amino acids. CDR3 region: CASSQGGTSRYYEQYF. The CDR3 DNA is TGCGCCAGCAGCCAAGGGGGGACTAGCAGATACTACGAGCAGTACTTC.

This sequence joins TRBV12-3 or TRBV12-4 and TRBJ2-5; the match to TRBD2 covers 11 bases. Trimming removed 5 bases from V and 5 bases from J; junction bases left unmatched: 7. The CDR3 has 15 residues. The CDR3 region is CASSVGLAAPETQYF. As DNA, the CDR3 is TGTGCCAGCAGTGTGGGACTAGCGGCCCCTGAGACCCAGTACTTC.

This clonotype showed up just a few times. This chain joins TRBV25-1 and TRBJ1-5; D is possibly TRBD1 (5 bases). The CDR3 extends over 14 amino acids. Germline CDR1 and CDR2: MGHDK and SYGVNS. The germline V and J ends were trimmed by 3 bases and 6 bases, with 12 bases remaining between them. Here the CDR3 DNA reads TGTGCCAGCAGTGATCGGGGGGGAGGTCAGCCCCAGCATTTT. This gives the protein CASSDRGGGQPQHF.

The J gene is TRBJ2-5, the V gene TRBV20-1, with 10 bases that match TRBD2. The CDR3 extends over 16 amino acids. J lost 1 base, V lost 4 bases, and 9 bases had no gene match. Looked up from germline, CDR1 is DFQATT and CDR2 is SNEGSKA (reference sequence). CDR3 bases: TGCAGTGCTACCCTAAGGACTAGCGGCCTCCAAGAGACCCAGTACTTC. This gives the protein CSATLRTSGLQETQYF.

V usage is TRBV7-9 and J usage is TRBJ1-2, with D possibly being TRBD1 (5 bases). The ends were cut back, 7 bases at V and 5 bases at J, with 14 bases in the middle. Germline V gene data show CDR1 as SEHNR and CDR2 as FQNEAQ (reference sequence). This CDR3 is 13 amino acids long. CDR3 DNA: TGTGCCAGCACCTGGGGCGGGGGTTATGGCTACACCTTC. It codes for CASTWGGGYGYTF.

The chain is built from TRBV9 and TRBJ2-4, with D perhaps TRBD1 or TRBD2 (6 bases each). CDR3 length: 16 residues. V lost 0 bases, J lost 0 bases, and 10 bases lay in between. Germline values: CDR1 SGDLS, CDR2 YYNGEE. The CDR3 here is CASSVDGGLAKNIQYF. The CDR3 nucleotides are TGTGCCAGCAGCGTAGACGGGGGCCTAGCCAAAAACATTCAGTACTTC.

In DNA, the CDR3 is TGCGCCAGCAGCCATGGGACGTTCACCGGGGAGCTGTTTTTT. Its protein product is CASSHGTFTGELFF. V is TRBV4-1 and J is TRBJ2-2; D may match TRBD1 or TRBD2 (5 bases each). V lost 3 bases and J 4 bases, leaving 9 bases between the germline ends. Per the germline V gene, CDR1 is MGHRA and CDR2 is YSYEKL. This CDR3 spans 14 amino acids.

This clonotype was counted only a few times. The rearrangement uses TRBV11-1 and TRBJ2-3, with 7 bases aligning to TRBD1. This CDR3 has 15 amino acids. Losses at the gene ends were 4 bases for V and 1 base for J; bases not matched to a gene: 5. Germline loops: CDR1 SGHAT, CDR2 FQDESV (reference sequence). DNA for the CDR3: TGTGCCAGCAGCTACCGCGGACAGGGCACAGATACGCAGTATTTT. Its protein product is CASSYRGQGTDTQYF.